This entry features one TCR beta chain sequence. The data derive from a study of blood T cell repertoires in COVID-19. As for the study in general: Nucleic acid was either cDNA or gDNA, and it came from T cells, B-cell-depleted T cells, or PBMCs.

Adults between roughly 18 and 100 years of age took part from about two dozen US areas. Assignments of participants to cohorts depended upon their own reported clinical history. This table comes from immunoSEQ multiplex PCR, and its TCRdb copy is limited to in-frame clones, with some not included. The table lists just over 350,000 clones, approximately 84% of them singletons. The sample comprised PBMCs or T cells enriched from blood (not recorded which). This receptor was obtained from a woman aged 25 to 39 who had recovered from COVID-19.

The CDR3 nucleotides are TGTGCCTGGAGTCCCACAGGCAACACTGAAGCTTTCTTT. This gives the protein CAWSPTGNTEAFF. This rearrangement joins TRBV30 to TRBJ1-1; maybe TRBD1 (5 bases). Germline V gives CDR1 GTSNPN, CDR2 SVGIG (reference sequence). V was clipped by 2 bases and J by 2 bases, with 9 bases between them. The CDR3 length is 13 residues.